One sample yielded the 3 T cell receptor beta chains listed below, sequenced in a study of blood T cells in healthy people across ages. A second about 7 to 11 cycle PCR used barcoded and J-beta primers. A single record per CDR3 protein comes from TCRdb applying MiXCR to the 5' RACE reads. The sample has some 710,000 distinct CDR3 sequences; 22% are singletons. The sequencing sample was made of blood. The receptors derive from a man between 65 and 79 years old in good health.

The chain links TRBV4-3 to TRBJ2-3, with no clear D. The germline V gene has CDR1 LGHNA and CDR2 YSLEER. The germline V and J ends were trimmed by 1 base and 2 bases, with 13 bases remaining between them. This CDR3 is built from 16 residues. The CDR3 is CASSQGAVALTDTQYF. The CDR3 DNA reads TGCGCCAGCAGCCAAGGTGCTGTGGCACTCACAGATACGCAGTATTTT.

This clonotype has a handful of counts. The chain combines TRBV29-1 with TRBJ1-5, with D uncertain. This CDR3 is built from 13 residues. CDR1 and CDR2 from the germline V gene are SQVTM and ANQGSEA. V lost 4 bases and J 6 bases, leaving 13 bases between the germline ends. The CDR3, as DNA: TGCAGCGTTGCGGAGTGGCAAGGTCAGCCCCAGCATTTT. It is translated as CSVAEWQGQPQHF.

This clonotype was found a few times. The genes are TRBV7-9 and TRBJ2-1; no firm D call. Germline lookup yields CDR1 SEHNR and CDR2 FQNEAQ (reference sequence). The V end was cut by 5 bases, the J end by 6 bases, with 14 bases between. CDR3 size: 14 residues. This chain's CDR3 is CASSESYGSNEQFF. The CDR3 DNA is TGTGCCAGCAGCGAAAGTTACGGTTCCAATGAGCAGTTCTTC.